Listed below are T cell receptor beta chains from one sample, sequenced in a study of Ad26.COV2.S vaccination and SARS-CoV-2 variants. Clones were read by immunoSEQ multiplex PCR, and TCRdb kept only the in-frame ones, dropping some. The repertoire has roughly 390,000 clones, approximately 91% of them found once; the top ten carry approximately 3.7%. The starting material was peripheral blood, obtained in a trial of Ad26.COV2.S vaccine versus placebo. These receptors all come from a person between 18 and 59 years old who received the Ad26.COV2.S COVID-19 vaccine or a placebo. CDR3s include the opening cysteine and the closing phenylalanine or tryptophan. A D gene is named only where the DNA matches it firmly. Rows give clone size only sometimes, using once, few, many, or a class for an expanded clone.

clone size	D gene	V gene	J gene	CDR3 DNA	CDR3 protein
NA	TRBD2	TRBV18	TRBJ2-3	TGTGCCAGCTCACCATTTAGCGGGGGCCAAACAGATACGCAGTATTTT	CASSPFSGGQTDTQYF
NA	NA	TRBV4-1	TRBJ1-6	TGCGCCAGCAGCCCAGTTCGCTCCTATAATTCACCCCTCCACTTT	CASSPVRSYNSPLHF
NA	NA	TRBV2	TRBJ1-5	TGTGCCAGCAGTGAAGGGGTTGATCAGCCCCAGCATTTT	CASSEGVDQPQHF
NA	NA	TRBV5-6	TRBJ2-1	TGTGCCAGCAGCTTTGGGGGACTTTGGTATGAGCAGTTCTTC	CASSFGGLWYEQFF
NA	NA	TRBV19	TRBJ1-6	TGTGCCAGTAGAACCACCCCAGGGGTCGGTTCACCCCTCCACTTT	CASRTTPGVGSPLHF
NA	NA	TRBV4-1	TRBJ2-2	TGCGCCAGCAGCCAATATTGGGGGCCTACCGGGGAGCTGTTTTTT	CASSQYWGPTGELFF
NA	NA	TRBV7-9	TRBJ1-1	TGTGCCAGCAGCTTAGTTCAGGGAGGGAACACTGAAGCTTTCTTT	CASSLVQGGNTEAFF
NA	NA	TRBV27	TRBJ2-2	TGTGCCAGCAGGGGGTGGTCGAACACCGGGGAGCTGTTTTTT	CASRGWSNTGELFF
NA	TRBD2	TRBV13	TRBJ2-1	TGTGCCAGCAGCTCTGGACTAGGGCTGTTCTTC	CASSSGLGLFF
NA	NA	TRBV11-2	TRBJ2-2	TGTGCCAGCAGCTTAGTGCGGGTAGACACCGGGGAGCTGTTTTTT	CASSLVRVDTGELFF
NA	NA	TRBV7-2	TRBJ1-6	TGTGCCAGCAGCTCGAGATTCCGGGACACTAATTCACCCCTCCACTTT	CASSSRFRDTNSPLHF
NA	TRBD2	TRBV14	TRBJ2-3	TGTGCCAGCAGCCAAGAGAAAGCGGGGGGGCTTACGAGCACAGATACGCAGTATTTT	CASSQEKAGGLTSTDTQYF
NA	NA	TRBV5-4	TRBJ2-3	TGTGCCAGCAGCTTGGGCAGTTGGTACCCCACAGATACGCAGTATTTT	CASSLGSWYPTDTQYF
many	NA	TRBV5-4	TRBJ1-3	TGTGCCAGCAGCCCCCCTGAGGGAAACACCATATATTTT	CASSPPEGNTIYF